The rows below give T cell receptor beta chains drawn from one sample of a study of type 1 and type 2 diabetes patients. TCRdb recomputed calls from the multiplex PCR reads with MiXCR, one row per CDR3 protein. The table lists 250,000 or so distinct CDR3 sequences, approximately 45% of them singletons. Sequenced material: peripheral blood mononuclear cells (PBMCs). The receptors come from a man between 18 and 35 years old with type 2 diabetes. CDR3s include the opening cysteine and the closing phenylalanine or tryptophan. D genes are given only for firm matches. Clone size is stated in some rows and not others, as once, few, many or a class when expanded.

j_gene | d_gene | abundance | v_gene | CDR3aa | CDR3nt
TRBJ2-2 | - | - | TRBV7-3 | CASSLRARDANTGELFF | TGTGCCAGCAGCTTAAGGGCACGGGACGCAAACACCGGGGAGCTGTTTTTT
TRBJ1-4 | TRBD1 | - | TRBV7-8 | CASSSRQGVEKLFF | TGTGCCAGCAGCTCCCGACAGGGAGTTGAAAAACTGTTTTTT
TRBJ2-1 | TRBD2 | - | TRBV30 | CAWSLPGGPYNEQFF | TGTGCCTGGAGTCTTCCGGGGGGGCCATACAATGAGCAGTTCTTC
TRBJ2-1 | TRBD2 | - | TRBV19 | CASRGRSGGYNEQFF | TGTGCCAGTAGAGGGCGGTCGGGAGGCTACAATGAGCAGTTCTTC
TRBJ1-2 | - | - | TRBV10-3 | CASSERDGVTGYTF | TGTGCCAGCAGTGAAAGGGACGGTGTGACTGGCTACACCTTC
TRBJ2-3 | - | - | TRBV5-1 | CASSLGRTDTQYF | TGCGCCAGCAGCTTGGGGCGGACAGATACGCAGTATTTT
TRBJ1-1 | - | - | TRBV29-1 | CSVVNRMNTEAFF | TGCAGCGTTGTAAATCGAATGAACACTGAAGCTTTCTTT
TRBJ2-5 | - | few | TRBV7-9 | CASSLSGQVFQETQYF | TGTGCCAGCAGCTTATCGGGACAAGTCTTTCAAGAGACCCAGTACTTC
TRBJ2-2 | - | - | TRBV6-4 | CASSDSGGNTGELFF | TGTGCCAGCAGTGACTCGGGGGGGAACACCGGGGAGCTGTTTTTT
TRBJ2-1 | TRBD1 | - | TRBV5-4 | CASSPTQGAGNEQFF | TGTGCCAGCAGCCCTACACAGGGGGCAGGCAATGAGCAGTTCTTC
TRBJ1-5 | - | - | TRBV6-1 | CASSPTRGGNQPQHF | TGTGCCAGCAGTCCCACCAGGGGAGGCAATCAGCCCCAGCATTTT
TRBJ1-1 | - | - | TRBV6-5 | CASSYRMNTEAFF | TGTGCCAGCAGTTATCGGATGAACACTGAAGCTTTCTTT
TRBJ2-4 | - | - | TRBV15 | CATSRGPPSLKNIQYF | TGTGCCACCAGCAGGGGACCGCCTTCGCTCAAAAACATTCAGTACTTC
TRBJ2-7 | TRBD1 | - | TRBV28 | CASSGDRYEQYF | TGTGCCAGCAGTGGGGACAGATACGAGCAGTACTTC
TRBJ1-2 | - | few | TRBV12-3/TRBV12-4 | CASSLASETNYGYTF | TGTGCCAGCAGTTTAGCCTCAGAGACTAACTATGGCTACACCTTC
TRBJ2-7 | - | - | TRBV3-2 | CASSQTMGEQYF | TGTGCCAGCAGCCAAACCATGGGCGAGCAGTACTTC
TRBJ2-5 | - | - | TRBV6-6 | CASSEDRSETQYF | TGTGCCAGCAGTGAAGACAGGTCAGAGACCCAGTACTTC
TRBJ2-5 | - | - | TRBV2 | CASNNGFAGETQYF | TGTGCCAGCAATAACGGTTTCGCGGGAGAGACCCAGTACTTC
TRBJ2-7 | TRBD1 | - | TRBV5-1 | CASSSGQGEIVLYEQYF | TGCGCCAGCAGCTCGGGACAGGGAGAGATCGTACTCTACGAGCAGTACTTC
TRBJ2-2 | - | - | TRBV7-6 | CASSLVLDAGELFF | TGTGCCAGCAGCTTAGTGTTGGACGCCGGGGAGCTGTTTTTT
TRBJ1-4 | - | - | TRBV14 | CASSHRAGQKNEKLFF | TGTGCCAGCAGCCACCGCGCTGGGCAGAAAAACGAAAAACTGTTTTTT
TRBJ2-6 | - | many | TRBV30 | CAWRGGGANVLTF | TGTGCCTGGAGGGGGGGTGGGGCCAACGTCCTGACTTTC
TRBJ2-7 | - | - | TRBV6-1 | CASSDSHGASYEQYF | TGTGCCAGCAGTGATTCCCACGGGGCCTCCTACGAGCAGTACTTC
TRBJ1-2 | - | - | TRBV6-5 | CASSYSASGVYGYTF | TGTGCCAGCAGTTACTCCGCTTCTGGGGTCTATGGCTACACCTTC
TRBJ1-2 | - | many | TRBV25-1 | CASRAGGRDYGYTF | TGTGCCAGCAGAGCGGGGGGGCGCGACTATGGCTACACCTTC
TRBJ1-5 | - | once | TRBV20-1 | CSARDGAVSNQPQHF | TGCAGTGCTAGAGATGGGGCAGTGAGCAATCAGCCCCAGCATTTT
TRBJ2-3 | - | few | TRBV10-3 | CAIRGGRHHTDTQYF | TGTGCCATCCGGGGCGGTCGACACCACACAGATACGCAGTATTTT
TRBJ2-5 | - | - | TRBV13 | CASGFGPGQETQYF | -
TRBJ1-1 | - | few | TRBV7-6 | CASSLRPRSGTEAFF | TGTGCCAGCAGCTTAAGGCCGCGTAGTGGTACTGAAGCTTTCTTT
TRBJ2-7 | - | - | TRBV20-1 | CSARNVESYEQYF | TGCAGTGCTAGGAACGTGGAGTCCTACGAGCAGTACTTC
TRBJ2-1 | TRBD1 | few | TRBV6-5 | CASSYGSGTGSGQFF | TGTGCCAGCAGTTACGGATCCGGGACAGGTTCGGGGCAGTTCTTC
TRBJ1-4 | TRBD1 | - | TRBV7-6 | CASSSGTGGVNEKLFF | TGTGCCAGCAGCTCCGGGACAGGGGGTGTTAATGAAAAACTGTTTTTT
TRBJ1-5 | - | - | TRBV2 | CASSFSGGQPQHF | TGTGCCAGCAGCTTCTCCGGGGGACAGCCCCAGCATTTT
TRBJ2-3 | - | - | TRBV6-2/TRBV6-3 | CASSYSDHTDTQYF | TGTGCCAGCAGTTACTCGGACCACACAGATACGCAGTATTTT
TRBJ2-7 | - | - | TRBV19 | CASSTPGQQYF | TGTGCCAGTAGTACCCCTGGTCAGCAGTACTTC
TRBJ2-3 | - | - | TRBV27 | CASSWMGGPADTQYF | TGTGCCAGCAGTTGGATGGGGGGGCCGGCGGATACGCAGTATTTT